One sample yielded the 6 T cell receptor beta chains listed below, sequenced in a study of CD8+CD57+ T cells in acquired aplastic anemia. Sequencing was done on patients that had shown CD8+CD57+ cell expansion by flow cytometry. TCR beta VDJ and CDR3 were profiled, and genomic DNA was the template. TCRdb called the reads again in MiXCR, with one record for every CDR3 protein. This sample has about 120,000 distinct CDR3 sequences, with approximately 50% found just once. Source material: sorted CD4+, CD8+, or CD8+CD57+ T cells (not recorded which) from PBMCs. The receptors originated from a human donor with aplastic anemia.

This clonotype has just one count. The V gene is TRBV29-1, the J gene TRBJ2-7; D not certain. Germline values: CDR1 SQVTM, CDR2 ANQGSEA. The CDR3 totals 12 residues. Trimming pared 3 bases from V and 7 bases from J, leaving 13 bases between. The CDR3 DNA is TGCAGCGTTGAGAACGACTCCGGAGAGCAGTACTTC. It encodes CSVENDSGEQYF.

At least ten counts were recorded for this clonotype. The V gene is TRBV2, the J gene TRBJ1-1, with D uncertain. The V gene's germline CDR1 is SNHLY and CDR2 FYNNEI. Trimming removed 7 bases from V and 8 bases from J, with 17 bases in between. The CDR3 length is 13 residues. The CDR3 spells CASTRLWGGEAFF. CDR3 nucleotide sequence: TGTGCCAGCACCCGGTTGTGGGGAGGAGAAGCTTTCTTT.

The chain has TRBV2 and TRBJ2-3; D is unresolved. The CDR3 loop spans 13 amino acids. The germline V gene encodes CDR1 SNHLY and CDR2 FYNNEI. The CDR3 here is CARSVPWADTQYF. The DNA for the CDR3 is TGTGCTAGGTCCGTCCCTTGGGCAGATACGCAGTATTTT.

This clonotype was recorded many times. The chain couples TRBV19 to TRBJ2-3; D is unclear. Germline V gives CDR1 LNHDA, CDR2 SQIVND (reference sequence). Trimming shortened V by 0 bases and J by 6 bases, and 16 bases separated the two germline ends. The CDR3 is 16 amino acids. CDR3 loop: CASSIEGFGRKDTQYF. The CDR3 DNA reads as TGTGCCAGTAGTATAGAGGGGTTTGGGCGAAAGGATACGCAGTATTTT. The full variable domain, with the rest looked up from reference TRBV19 and TRBJ2-3, is DGGITQSPKYLFRKEGQNVTLSCEQNLNHDAMYWYRQDPGQGLRLIYYSQIVNDFQKGDIAEGYSVSREKKESFPLTVTSAQKNPTAFYLCASSIEGFGRKDTQYFGPGTRLTVL.

There are a few counts of this clonotype. This chain joins TRBV2 and TRBJ2-5; no clear D gene. Germline V gene lookup returns CDR1 SNHLY and CDR2 FYNNEI. The CDR3 totals 13 residues. Between the trimmed V and J ends, which lost 4 bases and 1 base, there was a span of 7 bases. CDR3 DNA sequence: TGTGCCAGCAGTGCTTTCCCCCAAGAGACCCAGTACTTC. This codes for CASSAFPQETQYF.

This clonotype was seen at least ten times. This rearrangement joins TRBV10-1 to TRBJ1-2, with D maybe TRBD1 (6 bases). Trimming left V 9 bases short and J 2 bases short, with 13 bases between. Germline CDR1 WNHNN, CDR2 SYGVQD (reference sequence). This CDR3 contains 13 residues. The CDR3 DNA sequence: TGCGCCAGGGGGATAGACAGGAACTATGGCTACACCTTC. This encodes CARGIDRNYGYTF.